This T cell receptor (beta chain) was sequenced during a study of PD-1 blockade in classical Hodgkin lymphoma. CDR3 length: 19 amino acids. Germline V gene lookup returns CDR1 MDHEN and CDR2 SYDVKM. V lost 5 bases to trimming and J lost 0 bases, with 26 bases between them. All the patients suffered relapse after autologous stem cell transplantation, and brentuximab vedotin exposure differed. This table comes from immunoSEQ multiplex PCR, and its TCRdb copy is limited to in-frame clones, with some not included. The table lists 30,000 to 50,000 clones, 76% of them singletons. This material consisted of peripheral blood mononuclear cells (PBMCs), taken at baseline. The receptor's source is a human donor with classical Hodgkin lymphoma. This sequence joins TRBV28 and TRBJ2-7; D possibly matches TRBD1 or TRBD2 (7 bases each). The CDR3 loop is CASSAPEGAGEVHSYEQYF. The CDR3 DNA sequence: TGTGCCAGCAGTGCTCCGGAGGGGGCGGGAGAGGTACACTCCTACGAGCAGTACTTC.